These 8 T cell receptor beta chains share one sample of origin, sequenced in a study of blood T cell repertoires in COVID-19. Sequencing used immunoSEQ multiplex PCR; TCRdb keeps in-frame clones, though not all of them. The sample consists of roughly 380,000 clones, roughly 90% of them appearing once. Sequences were obtained from PBMCs or T cells enriched from blood (not recorded which). These receptors came from a woman between 25 and 40 years old who had been exposed to COVID-19.

This chain connects TRBV30 to TRBJ1-1; TRBD1 matches at 8 bases. Germline assignment: CDR1 GTSNPN and CDR2 SVGIG (reference sequence). V dropped 2 bases and J dropped 0; count of bases not matched to a gene: 5. The CDR3 has 15 amino acids. CDR3 bases: TGTGCCTGGAGTCCTGGGACAGGTATGAACACTGAAGCTTTCTTT. It specifies CAWSPGTGMNTEAFF.

With regard to this clone: This CDR3 is also generated by other DNA sequences in the sample. Here the CDR3 DNA reads TGTGCCAGCAGCCCCGGAGGGGAGCAGTTCTTC. This gives the protein CASSPGGEQFF. The chain carries TRBV14 and TRBJ2-1; maybe TRBD2 (6 bases). CDR1 is SGHDN, CDR2 FVKESK, per germline. This CDR3 comprises 11 residues. The V gene lost 4 bases and the J gene lost 10 bases, with 8 bases spanning the gap.

The chain links TRBV6-2 or TRBV6-3 to TRBJ2-1, with D perhaps TRBD2 (6 bases). The CDR3 is 15 amino acids. The germline gives CDR1 MNHEY, CDR2 SVGEGT. Trimming cost V 2 bases and J 8 bases, with 16 bases left between them. The CDR3 bases are TGTGCCAGCAGTTACATCATCGGGAGTAGGTATGAGCAGTTCTTC. It is translated as CASSYIIGSRYEQFF.

The sample holds a few counts of this clone. The V call is TRBV28, the J call TRBJ2-7; 10 bases map to TRBD1. Germline V lookup: CDR1 MDHEN, CDR2 SYDVKM. After removal of 10 bases from V and 6 bases from J, the junction contained 9 bases not matched to a gene. The CDR3 has 13 residues. Here the CDR3 reads CATGRQGAAEQYF. For the CDR3, the DNA is TGTGCCACCGGAAGACAGGGGGCGGCCGAGCAGTACTTC.

The chain combines TRBV10-1 with TRBJ2-1, with 9 bases fitting TRBD2. This CDR3 has 15 amino acids. V gave up 6 bases and J gave up 8 bases; unmatched junction bases: 11. The germline CDR1 and CDR2 sequences are WNHNN and SYGVQD (reference sequence). This chain's CDR3 is CASSAAGGGKDEQFF. In nucleotides, the CDR3 is TGCGCCAGCAGCGCAGCGGGAGGTGGGAAGGATGAGCAGTTCTTC.

The chain carries TRBV9 and TRBJ1-1, with 7 bases lining up with TRBD1. V was pared by 3 bases and J by 1 base, with 6 bases of the junction left unmatched. This CDR3 spans 15 amino acids. Germline-derived CDR1 and CDR2 are SGDLS and YYNGEE. CDR3 protein: CASSESAGGNTEAFF. The CDR3 region has the DNA TGTGCCAGCAGCGAATCGGCAGGGGGGAACACTGAAGCTTTCTTT.

This chain links TRBV4-1 with TRBJ2-7, with 11 nucleotides matching TRBD1. The CDR3 has 15 amino acids. The V and J ends lost 1 base and 2 bases, in that order; junction bases with no gene match: 1. Germline-derived CDR1 and CDR2 are MGHRA and YSYEKL. The CDR3 nucleotides are TGCGCCAGCAGCCAAGGGACAGGGGGCACCTACGAGCAGTACTTC. It yields the protein CASSQGTGGTYEQYF.

The chain employs TRBV3-1 (or the pseudogene TRBV3-2) and TRBJ2-5; D remains unclear. Trimming shortened V by 3 bases and J by 5 bases, and 13 bases separated the two germline ends. CDR1 and CDR2 (germline): LGHDT, YNNKEL (reference sequence). This CDR3 is built from 14 residues. CDR3 sequence (DNA): TGTGCCAGCAGCCACCCACGGTCTACGGAGACCCAGTACTTC. Its translation: CASSHPRSTETQYF.